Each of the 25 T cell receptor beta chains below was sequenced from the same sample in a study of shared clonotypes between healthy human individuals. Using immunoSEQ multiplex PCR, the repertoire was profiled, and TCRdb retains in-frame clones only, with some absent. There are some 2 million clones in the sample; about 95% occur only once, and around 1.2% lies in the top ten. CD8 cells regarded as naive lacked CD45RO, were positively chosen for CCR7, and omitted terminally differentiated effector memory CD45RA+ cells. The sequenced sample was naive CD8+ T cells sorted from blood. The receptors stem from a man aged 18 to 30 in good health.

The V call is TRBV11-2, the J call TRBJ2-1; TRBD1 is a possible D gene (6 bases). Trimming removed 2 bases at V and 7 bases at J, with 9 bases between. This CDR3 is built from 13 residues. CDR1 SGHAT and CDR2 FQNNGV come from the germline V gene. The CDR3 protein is CASSLTGKNEQFF. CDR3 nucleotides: TGTGCCAGCAGCTTAACAGGGAAAAATGAGCAGTTCTTC. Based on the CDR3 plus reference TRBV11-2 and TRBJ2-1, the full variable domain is EAGVAQSPRYKIIEKRQSVAFWCNPISGHATLYWYQQILGQGPKLLIQFQNNGVVDDSQLPKDRFSAERLKGVDSTLKIQPAKLEDSAVYLCASSLTGKNEQFFGPGTRLTVL.

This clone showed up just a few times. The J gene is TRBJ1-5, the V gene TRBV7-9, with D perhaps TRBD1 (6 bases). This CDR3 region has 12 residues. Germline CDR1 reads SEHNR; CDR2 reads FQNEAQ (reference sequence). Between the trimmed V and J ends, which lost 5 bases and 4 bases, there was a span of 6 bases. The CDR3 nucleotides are TGTGCCAGCAGCGACAGGAATCAGCCCCAGCATTTT. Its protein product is CASSDRNQPQHF.

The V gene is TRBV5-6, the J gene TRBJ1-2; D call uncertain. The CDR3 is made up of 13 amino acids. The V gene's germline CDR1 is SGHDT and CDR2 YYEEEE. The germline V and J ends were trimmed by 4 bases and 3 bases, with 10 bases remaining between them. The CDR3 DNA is TGTGCCAGCAGCCGGGAACAGTACTATGGCTACACCTTC. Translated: CASSREQYYGYTF.

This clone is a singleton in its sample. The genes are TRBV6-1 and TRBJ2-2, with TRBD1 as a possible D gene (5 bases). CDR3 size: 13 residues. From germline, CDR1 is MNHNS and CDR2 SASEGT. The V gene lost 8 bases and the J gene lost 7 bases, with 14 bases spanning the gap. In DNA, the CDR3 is TGTGCCAGCTCCGCAGGGTTGCACGGGGAGCTGTTTTTT. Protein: CASSAGLHGELFF.

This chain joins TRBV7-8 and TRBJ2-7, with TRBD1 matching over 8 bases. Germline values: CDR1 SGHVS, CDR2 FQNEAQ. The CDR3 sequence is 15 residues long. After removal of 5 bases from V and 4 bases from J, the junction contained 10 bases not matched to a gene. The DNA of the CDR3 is TGTGCCAGCAGCCCTCATGGGACAGGTCCTTACGAGCAGTACTTC. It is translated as CASSPHGTGPYEQYF. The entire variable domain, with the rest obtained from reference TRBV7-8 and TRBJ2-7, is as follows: GAGVSQSPRYKVAKRGQDVALRCDPISGHVSLFWYQQALGQGPEFLTYFQNEAQLDKSGLPSDRFFAERPEGSVSTLKIQRTQQEDSAVYLCASSPHGTGPYEQYFGPGTRLTVT.

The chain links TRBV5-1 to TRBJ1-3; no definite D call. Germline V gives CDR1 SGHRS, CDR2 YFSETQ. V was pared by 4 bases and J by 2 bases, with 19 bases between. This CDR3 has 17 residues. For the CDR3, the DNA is TGCGCCAGCAGCACGGACGGTAGTTCCGCTCCTGGAAACACCATATATTTT. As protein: CASSTDGSSAPGNTIYF. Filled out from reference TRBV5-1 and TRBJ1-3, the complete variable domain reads KAGVTQTPRYLIKTRGQQVTLSCSPISGHRSVSWYQQTPGQGLQFLFEYFSETQRNKGNFPGRFSGRQFSNSRSEMNVSTLELGDSALYLCASSTDGSSAPGNTIYFGEGSWLTVV.

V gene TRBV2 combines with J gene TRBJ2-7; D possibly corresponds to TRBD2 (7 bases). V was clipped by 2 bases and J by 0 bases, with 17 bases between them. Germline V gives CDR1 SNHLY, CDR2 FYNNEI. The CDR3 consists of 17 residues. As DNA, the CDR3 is TGTGCCAGCAGTGAAAGGGGGGGGCAGACAAGCTCCTACGAGCAGTACTTC. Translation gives CASSERGGQTSSYEQYF. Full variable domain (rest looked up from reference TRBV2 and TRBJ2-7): EPEVTQTPSHQVTQMGQEVILRCVPISNHLYFYWYRQILGQKVEFLVSFYNNEISEKSEIFDDQFSVERPDGSNFTLKIRSTKLEDSAMYFCASSERGGQTSSYEQYFGPGTRLTVT.

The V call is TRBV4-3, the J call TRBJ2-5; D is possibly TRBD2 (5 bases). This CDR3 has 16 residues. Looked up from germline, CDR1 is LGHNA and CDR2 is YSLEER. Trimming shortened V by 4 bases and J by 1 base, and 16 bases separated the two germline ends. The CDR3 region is CASSPSGEAVQETQYF. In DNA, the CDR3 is TGCGCCAGCAGCCCCTCAGGCGAAGCGGTCCAAGAGACCCAGTACTTC.

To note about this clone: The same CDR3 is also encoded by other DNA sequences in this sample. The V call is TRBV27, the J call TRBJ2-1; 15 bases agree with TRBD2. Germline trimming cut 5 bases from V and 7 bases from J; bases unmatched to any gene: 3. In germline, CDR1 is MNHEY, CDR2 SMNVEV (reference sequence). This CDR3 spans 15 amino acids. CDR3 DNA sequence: TGTGCCAGCAGTCCGGGGACTAGCGGGAGGAATGAGCAGTTCTTC. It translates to CASSPGTSGRNEQFF.

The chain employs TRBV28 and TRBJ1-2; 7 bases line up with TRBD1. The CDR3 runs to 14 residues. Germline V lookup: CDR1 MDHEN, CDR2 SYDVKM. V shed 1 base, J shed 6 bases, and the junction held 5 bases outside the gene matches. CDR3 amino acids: CASSLSGGSDGYTF. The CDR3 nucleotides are TGTGCCAGCAGTTTATCAGGGGGTTCGGATGGCTACACCTTC.

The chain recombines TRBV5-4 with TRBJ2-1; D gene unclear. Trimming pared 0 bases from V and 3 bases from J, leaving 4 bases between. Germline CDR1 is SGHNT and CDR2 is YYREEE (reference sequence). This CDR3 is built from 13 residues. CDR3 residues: CASSLVGYNEQFF. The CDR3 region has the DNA TGTGCCAGCAGCTTGGTTGGCTACAATGAGCAGTTCTTC.

For the CDR3, the DNA is TGTGCCAGCAGCCCTCGTGCCCCTAACTATGGCTACACCTTC. It codes for CASSPRAPNYGYTF. V usage is TRBV7-9 and J usage is TRBJ1-2; D gene unclear. Germline V CDR1 and CDR2: SEHNR, FQNEAQ (reference sequence). V was cut by 5 bases and J by 0 bases, with 10 bases left in between. The CDR3 extends over 14 amino acids.

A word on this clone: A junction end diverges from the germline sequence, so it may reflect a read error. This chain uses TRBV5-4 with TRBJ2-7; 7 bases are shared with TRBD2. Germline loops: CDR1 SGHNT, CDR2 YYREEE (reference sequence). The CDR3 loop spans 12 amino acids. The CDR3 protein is CASSLGEGIWDF. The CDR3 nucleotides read TGTGCCAGCAGCTTGGGGGAGGGTATATGGGACTTC.

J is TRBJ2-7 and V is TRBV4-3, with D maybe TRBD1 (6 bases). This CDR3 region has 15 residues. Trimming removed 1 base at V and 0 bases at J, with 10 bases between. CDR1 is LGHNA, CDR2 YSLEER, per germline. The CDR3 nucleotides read TGCGCCAGCAGCCAAGCAAGGGACAACTCCTACGAGCAGTACTTC. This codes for CASSQARDNSYEQYF.

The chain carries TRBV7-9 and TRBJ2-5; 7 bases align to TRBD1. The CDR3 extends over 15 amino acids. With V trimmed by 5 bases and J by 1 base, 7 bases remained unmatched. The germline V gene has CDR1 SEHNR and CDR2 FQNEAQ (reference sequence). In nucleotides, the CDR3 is TGTGCCAGCAGCCCAAGCTGGGACAGCCAAGAGACCCAGTACTTC. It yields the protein CASSPSWDSQETQYF.

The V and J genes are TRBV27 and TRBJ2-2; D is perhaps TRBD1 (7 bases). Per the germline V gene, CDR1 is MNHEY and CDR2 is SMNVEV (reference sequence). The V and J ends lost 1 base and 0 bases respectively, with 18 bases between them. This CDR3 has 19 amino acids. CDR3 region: CASSLLYVQGGTNTGELFF. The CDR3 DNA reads TGTGCCAGCAGTTTATTATATGTCCAGGGGGGTACGAACACCGGGGAGCTGTTTTTT.

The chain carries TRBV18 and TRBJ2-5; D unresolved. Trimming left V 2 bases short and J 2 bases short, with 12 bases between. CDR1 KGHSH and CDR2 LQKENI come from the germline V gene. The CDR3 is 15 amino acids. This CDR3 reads CASSPGPGFQETQYF. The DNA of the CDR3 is TGTGCCAGCTCACCAGGGCCAGGCTTTCAAGAGACCCAGTACTTC.

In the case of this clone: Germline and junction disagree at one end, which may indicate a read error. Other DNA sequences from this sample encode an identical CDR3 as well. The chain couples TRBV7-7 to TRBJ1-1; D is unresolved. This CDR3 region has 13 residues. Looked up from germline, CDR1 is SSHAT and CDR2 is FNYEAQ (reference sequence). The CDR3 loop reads CASSQGMNTEAFF. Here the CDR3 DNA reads TGTGCTAGCAGTCAAGGGATGAACACTGAAGCTTTCTTT. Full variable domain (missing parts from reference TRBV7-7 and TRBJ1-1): GAGVSQSPRYKVTKRGQDVTLRCDPISSHATLYWYQQALGQGPEFLTYFNYEAQPDKSGLPSDRFSAERPEGSISTLTIQRTEQRDSAMYRCASSQGMNTEAFFGQGTRLTVV.

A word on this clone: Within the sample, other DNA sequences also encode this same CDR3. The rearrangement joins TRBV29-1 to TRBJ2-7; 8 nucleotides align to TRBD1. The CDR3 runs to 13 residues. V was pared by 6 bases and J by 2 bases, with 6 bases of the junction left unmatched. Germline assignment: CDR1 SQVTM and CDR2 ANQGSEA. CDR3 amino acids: CSVRTGTPYEQYF. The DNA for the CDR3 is TGCAGCGTCCGGACAGGGACCCCCTACGAGCAGTACTTC.

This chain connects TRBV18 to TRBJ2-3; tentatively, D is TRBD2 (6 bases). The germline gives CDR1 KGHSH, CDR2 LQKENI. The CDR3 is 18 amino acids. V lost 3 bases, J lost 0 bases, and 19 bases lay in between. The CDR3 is CASSPEGSTRPSTDTQYF. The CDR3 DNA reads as TGTGCCAGCTCACCGGAGGGGTCTACTCGACCTAGCACAGATACGCAGTATTTT.

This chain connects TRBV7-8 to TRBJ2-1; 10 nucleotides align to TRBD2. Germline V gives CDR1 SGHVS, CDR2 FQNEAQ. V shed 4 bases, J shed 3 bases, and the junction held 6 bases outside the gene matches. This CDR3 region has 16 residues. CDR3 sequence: CASSSPLAGIYNEQFF. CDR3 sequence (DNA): TGTGCCAGCAGCTCACCACTAGCGGGGATCTACAATGAGCAGTTCTTC.

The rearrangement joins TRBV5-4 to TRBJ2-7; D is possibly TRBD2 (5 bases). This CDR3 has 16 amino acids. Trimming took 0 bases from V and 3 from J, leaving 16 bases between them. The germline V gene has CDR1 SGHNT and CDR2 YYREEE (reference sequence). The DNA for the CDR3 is TGTGCCAGCAGCTTGGGGGCCCCCGGGGAGATCTACGAGCAGTACTTC. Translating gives CASSLGAPGEIYEQYF.

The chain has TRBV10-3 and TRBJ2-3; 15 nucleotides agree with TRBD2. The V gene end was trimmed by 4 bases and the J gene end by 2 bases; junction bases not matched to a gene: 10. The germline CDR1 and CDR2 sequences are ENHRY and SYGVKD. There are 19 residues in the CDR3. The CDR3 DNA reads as TGTGCCATCAGTGGTCACCCCGGGACTAGCGGGGGGATCACAGATACGCAGTATTTT. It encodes CAISGHPGTSGGITDTQYF.

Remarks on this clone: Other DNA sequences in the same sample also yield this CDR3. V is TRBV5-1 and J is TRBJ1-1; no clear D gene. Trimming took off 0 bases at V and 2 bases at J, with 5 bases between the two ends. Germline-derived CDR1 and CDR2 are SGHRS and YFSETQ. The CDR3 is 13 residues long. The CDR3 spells CASSLEANTEAFF. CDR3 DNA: TGCGCCAGCAGCTTGGAGGCTAACACTGAAGCTTTCTTT.

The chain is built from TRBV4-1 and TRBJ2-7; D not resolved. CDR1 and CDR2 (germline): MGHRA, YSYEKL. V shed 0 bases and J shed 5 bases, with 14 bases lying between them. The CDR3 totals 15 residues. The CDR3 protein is CASSQDQQARDEQYF. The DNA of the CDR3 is TGCGCCAGCAGCCAAGATCAGCAGGCTAGGGACGAGCAGTACTTC.